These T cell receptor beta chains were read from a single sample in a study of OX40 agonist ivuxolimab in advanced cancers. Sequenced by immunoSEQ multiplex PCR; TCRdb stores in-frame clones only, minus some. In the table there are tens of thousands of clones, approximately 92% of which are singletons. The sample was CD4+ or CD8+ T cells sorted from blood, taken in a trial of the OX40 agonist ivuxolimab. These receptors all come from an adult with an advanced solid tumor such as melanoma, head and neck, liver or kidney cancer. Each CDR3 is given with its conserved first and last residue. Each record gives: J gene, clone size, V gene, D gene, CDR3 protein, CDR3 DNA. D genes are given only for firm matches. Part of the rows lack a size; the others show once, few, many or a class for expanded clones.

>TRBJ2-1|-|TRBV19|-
CASSLDRLRGNEQFF
TGTGCCAGTAGTCTAGACAGACTACGGGGGAATGAGCAGTTCTTC
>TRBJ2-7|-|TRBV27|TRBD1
CASSLTGTEAYEQYF
TGTGCCAGCAGTTTAACCGGGACAGAAGCCTACGAGCAGTACTTC
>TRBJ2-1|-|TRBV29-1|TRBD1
CSVVGQGAGNEQFF
TGCAGCGTGGTTGGACAGGGGGCAGGGAATGAGCAGTTCTTC
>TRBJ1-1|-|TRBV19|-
CASLDSMNTEAFF
TGTGCCAGCCTGGACTCCATGAACACTGAAGCTTTCTTT
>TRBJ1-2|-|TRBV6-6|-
CASSYAANYGYTF
TGTGCCAGCAGTTACGCAGCGAACTATGGCTACACCTTC
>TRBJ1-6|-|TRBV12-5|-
CASGRGTPLSSPLHF
TGTGCTAGTGGCCGGGGGACTCCCCTAAGTTCACCCCTCCACTTT
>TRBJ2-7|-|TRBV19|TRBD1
CASSRRRDSYEQYF
TGTGCCAGTAGTAGACGCCGGGACAGCTACGAGCAGTACTTC
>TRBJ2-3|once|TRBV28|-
CASSFPSKLLTDTQYF
TGTGCCAGCAGTTTTCCTTCTAAGTTACTCACAGATACGCAGTATTTT
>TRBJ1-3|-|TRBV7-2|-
CASSLGLEGNTIYF
TGTGCCAGCAGCTTGGGTCTTGAGGGAAACACCATATATTTT
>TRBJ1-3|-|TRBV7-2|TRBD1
CASSLASYRGPSGNTIYF
TGTGCCAGCAGCTTAGCGTCTTACAGGGGCCCCTCTGGAAACACCATATATTTT
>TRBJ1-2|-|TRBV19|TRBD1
CASRTGETWGYTF
TGTGCCAGCAGGACAGGGGAAACGTGGGGCTACACCTTC
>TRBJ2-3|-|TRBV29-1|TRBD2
CSVLAGGSFADTQYF
TGCAGCGTTCTAGCGGGAGGTTCTTTCGCAGATACGCAGTATTTT
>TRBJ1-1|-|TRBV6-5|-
CASSYLEEAGNTEAFF
TGTGCCAGCAGTTACCTTGAGGAAGCAGGGAACACTGAAGCTTTCTTT
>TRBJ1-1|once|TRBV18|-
CASSPYGVGAFF
TGTGCCAGCTCACCCTACGGTGTTGGAGCTTTCTTT